This T cell receptor beta chain was identified in a study of cytomegalovirus exposure and HLA in healthy donors (TCRdb year 2017). Looking at the study overall: According to an earlier analysis of 450 to 650 of the donors, 150 million to 200 million T cells yielded 120 million or so unique TCR beta sequences and 250 to 350 Gb of sequence data. Typing coverage varied by locus: roughly 629-640 donors for A, B, C, DRB1 and DQB1; 500 to 550 for DQA1; 606 for DPA1; approximately 490 for DPB1. All discovery cohort repertoires had been generated using a single sequencing platform. Of the roughly 410 genotyped donors, roughly 80% were placed in the genetic ancestry cluster associated with self-reported Caucasian donors. Among some 400 genotyped donors of the cohort, an average of about 240,000 unique TCR beta nucleotide sequences were sequenced per donor, around 20% of them non-productive. A later analysis re-examined previously published TCR beta repertoires from hundreds of donors and added high-resolution HLA genotyping to investigate patterns of TCR occurrence. Roughly 5 DR-DQ haplotypes were handled as single units for association and clustering, since linkage in the cohort was strong. An early release covering about 600 HLA-typed donors comprised 300 to 350 gigabases of sequencing data and around 80 million unique TCR sequences. The T cell repertoires of 666 subjects were profiled by immunosequencing and related to cytomegalovirus serostatus. The aim of the study was to test whether cataloging public T cell receptors could identify signatures of past pathogen exposure. Along with the roughly 670-subject first cohort, a separate validation cohort of over a hundred different subjects was used. In the later analysis, no new phenotypic data were used to find candidate immune exposures; instead, reliance was placed on TCR beta sequences and their occurrence across donors. To predict cytomegalovirus infection status, the study combined high-throughput TCR immunosequencing, statistical association of individual TCRs with disease status, and machine learning. HLA typing included class I and class II loci at four-digit resolution. An earlier analysis of some 500 of the donors used high-throughput TCR beta sequencing to judge whether each TCR beta V gene segment behaved as functional or pseudogenic. Donor age, sex, ethnicity and CMV serostatus were collected together with the repertoire data. Genome-wide SNP genotypes for about 65% of the 666 donors were used in a later genetic analysis, which treated that subset as a discovery cohort. On the study overall, not on this receptor specifically: Immune exposure information for the cohort was limited to CMV serostatus. The earlier analysis of 450 to 700 of the donors excluded some 16 rarely observed V segments, including chromosome 9 orphons, because counts were too low. The sequencing pipeline was judged likely to have produced a cluster of highly shared sequence variants as a technical artifact. A further reported finding was that TCR beta sequences accurately predicted the HLA-A and HLA-B alleles for most subjects in the first cohort. In a later analysis, HLA-associated TCR beta chains were found to be more clonally expanded and to have lower generation probabilities than equally common non-associated chains. Only TCR beta chains were sequenced in this cohort, and the absence of alpha or paired-chain data limited detectable features. Specific HLA alleles were associated with around 18,000 TCR beta sequences at a false discovery rate of 0.05 in a later analysis. A few of the identified cytomegalovirus-associated TCR beta chains were confirmed in vitro to be specific for cytomegalovirus antigens. HLA typing was unavailable for some donors at each locus, so association tests used only the typed subset. The 87-base-pair reads could not distinguish some IMGT-functional V segments, including TRBV6-2 and TRBV6-3, so those segments were excluded. A later analysis reported that several top co-occurrence clusters appeared linked to parvovirus B19, influenza, CMV and Epstein-Barr virus. According to a later analysis, most CMV-associated TCR beta chains appeared to be HLA-restricted, and the HLA associations seemed to be driven largely by CMV exposure. V-gene and J-gene trimming of TCR beta chains was associated with a missense DCLRE1C variant in a later genetic analysis, and the association was replicated in an independent cohort. Roughly uniform sequencing depth across donors was assumed in presence/absence analyses, although this assumption may not hold. It was suggested by the authors that the approach could potentially be generalized to other disease states and immunological phenotypes. When HLA alleles, especially DR and DQ, strongly co-occurred, attributing TCR associations to individual alleles was difficult. The classifier was reported to diagnose cytomegalovirus status with high specificity and sensitivity in both the original cohort and the validation cohort. Across donors, most TCR sequences were observed very rarely, whereas some public TCRs were present in many individuals. Correlated functional status among segregating V segments might be attributable to linkage disequilibrium, but an unknown experimental factor could not be ruled out. According to a later genetic analysis, donors in an Asian-associated ancestry cluster had fewer N-insertions in productive TCRs than the approximately 650-donor mean. Broadly in line with IMGT annotations, most TCR beta V segments showed up in productive rearrangements about 87% or about 30% of the time in an earlier analysis of several hundred of the donors. In a later analysis, the rate of TCR association differed among HLA loci, with DRB1 alleles having the most associated TCRs and HLA-C alleles having the fewest. The study gave a list of roughly 150 TCR beta chains associated with cytomegalovirus.

Measured from the cysteine to the phenylalanine, the CDR3 is 11 residues long. Only the CDR3 DNA is retained, 33 bases long and in frame from the first base. V sheds 7 bases and J sheds 15 bases, leaving 19 bases between their ends. The germline V gene yields SQVTM for CDR1 and ANQGSEA for CDR2. The cohort was made up of 666 healthy bone marrow donors. All cohort members were sampled while nominally healthy, although unrecorded immune exposures were likely present. The donor tested CMV seronegative and was one of the 352 seronegative cohort members. A peripheral blood sample was collected from each donor, and TCR beta sequencing was performed on peripheral blood mononuclear cells. The Qiagen DNeasy Blood Extraction Kit was used to extract genomic DNA from the blood cell samples. Preparation of the library involved the immunoSEQ multiplex PCR assay. For the multiplex PCR, a mixture combining 60 forward primers for TCR Vbeta segments and 13 reverse primers for TCR Jbeta segments was used. The CDR3 region of rearranged TCR beta genes was amplified from genomic DNA with a multiplex PCR assay. On the Illumina HiSeq System, the amplified TCR beta libraries were sequenced as 87-base-pair reads. As for the original processing: Across the 670 or so repertoires, a later analysis counted some 81 million unique TCR beta chains, about 10 million of which were shared by at least two donors. To remove PCR and sequencing errors, raw reads were error-corrected and collapsed into unique sequences using a nearest-neighbor algorithm that merged closely related sequences. CDR3 sequences were aligned to IMGT reference sequences to assign V, D and J gene segments. For a sequence to be retained, a match of at least six nucleotides to both a V gene segment and a J gene segment was required. A rearrangement counted as productive if the CDR3 had no stop codons and remained in frame with V and J, and every other rearrangement counted as non-productive. Following IMGT convention, CDR3 was defined as the stretch from the second conserved V-encoded cysteine to the conserved J-encoded phenylalanine. Sequences without an unambiguous match to a single V gene segment were excluded from the earlier analysis of about 600 of the donors. In an earlier analysis of a few hundred of the donors, V segments were called functional above 56.7% productive rearrangements and were called segregating when the between-donor standard deviation exceeded 5%. A statistical classification framework was built to diagnose cytomegalovirus status from the catalog of TCR beta chain sequences. In a later analysis, V and J genes were assigned by comparing TCR nucleotide sequences against IMGT/GENE-DB human TR gene sequences. In a later analysis, CDR3 sequences and most-parsimonious VDJ recombination scenarios were assigned using the TCRdist pipeline. A later analysis defined each TCR beta chain by its CDR3 amino acid sequence plus V-gene family, and excluded reads lacking a unique V-gene family. In a later analysis, 450 to 600 highly shared, low-generation-probability nucleotide sequences were removed to address suspected cross-contamination and a sequencing artifact. A later analysis calculated a clonal expansion index for each public chain from normalized within-repertoire ranks of inferred template counts. In a later analysis, generation probabilities were computed with a VDJ recombination model fitted to out-of-frame rearrangements, and the resulting probabilities were checked against IGoR. Hypergeometric tests were used in a later analysis to score TCR-TCR, TCR-HLA and TCR-CMV co-occurrence, with a repertoire-size bias correction applied to the TCR pairs. A later analysis estimated false discovery rates by permuting HLA or CMV assignments 20 times. In a later analysis, co-occurring TCRs were grouped using DBSCAN, and TCRdist sequence similarity was added for clustering within HLA-allele-positive subsets. Co-occurrence clustering excluded repertoires with fewer than 30,000 or more than 120,000 public chains, plus five with anomalous nucleotide sharing. TCRdb took over this immuneACCESS table, retaining in-frame rearrangements with V and J assigned. Such tables are incomplete; in checked studies, under half of the missing clones stem from an unresolved V gene, and the remainder is unexplained. That table supplies the V and J calls and clone size; D and trimming were determined from the DNA. The sample table holds about 190,000 clones, of which about four fifths were seen once. Together, the top ten hold approximately 0.26% of the sample.

Of note for this clone: Its antigen target is currently unknown. No much larger clonotype is one base removed from it; base qualities were not supplied.

In this chain, TRBV29-1 is recombined with TRBJ2-1, with TRBD1 as a weak D call on 5 bases. Sequenced input: PBMCs. This TCR was sampled from a boy younger than 18 in good health and CMV-seronegative. The nucleotide sequence reads as follows: TGCAGCGGCCAGACAGTGCGGTTTACGTTCTTC. Its product reads: CSGQTVRFTFF.